This T cell receptor beta chain is from a study of shared clonotypes between healthy human individuals. V was cut by 5 bases and J by 0 bases, with 12 bases left in between. The CDR3 runs to 15 residues. Germline CDR1 reads SGHNT; CDR2 reads YENEEA. Produced via immunoSEQ multiplex PCR; TCRdb's table is partial and in-frame only. Of about 2.5 million clones in the sample, about 90% were seen once. The source of this sequence is a man between 18 and 29 years old in good health. Some clones in this sample may be carry-over from other donors' samples. This chain joins TRBV11-3 and TRBJ2-3; D is possibly TRBD1 (6 bases). Sequencing used naive CD4+ T cells from PBMCs. As to subset: CD45RA+ positively selected. The CDR3 is CASSHSGQSTDTQYF. The CDR3 DNA follows: TGTGCCAGCAGCCACTCCGGACAGAGCACAGATACGCAGTATTTT. Full variable domain (outside the CDR3, taken from reference TRBV11-3 and TRBJ2-3): EAGVVQSPRYKIIEKKQPVAFWCNPISGHNTLYWYLQNLGQGPELLIRYENEEAVDDSQLPKDRFSAERLKGVDSTLKIQPAELGDSAVYLCASSHSGQSTDTQYFGPGTRLTVL.